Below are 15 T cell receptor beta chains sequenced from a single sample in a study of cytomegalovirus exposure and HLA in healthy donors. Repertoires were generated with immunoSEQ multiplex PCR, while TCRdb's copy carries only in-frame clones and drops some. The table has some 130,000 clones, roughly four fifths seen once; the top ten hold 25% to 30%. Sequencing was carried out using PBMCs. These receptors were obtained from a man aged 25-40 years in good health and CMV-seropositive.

In nucleotides, the CDR3 is TGTGCCAGTGGTAGGGAGTCTGAAAAACTGTTTTTT. Protein sequence: CASGRESEKLFF. The chain recombines TRBV19 with TRBJ1-4, with D unresolved. Trimming cost V 8 bases and J 7 bases, with 11 bases left between them. Germline V gene sequence: CDR1 LNHDA, CDR2 SQIVND (reference sequence). This CDR3 contains 12 residues.

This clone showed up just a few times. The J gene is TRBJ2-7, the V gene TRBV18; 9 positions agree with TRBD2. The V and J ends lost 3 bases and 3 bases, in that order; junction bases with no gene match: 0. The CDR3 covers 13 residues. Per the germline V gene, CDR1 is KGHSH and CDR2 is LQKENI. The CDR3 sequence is CASSPTSGYEQYF. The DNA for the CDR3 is TGTGCCAGCTCACCGACTAGCGGCTACGAGCAGTACTTC.

The CDR3 DNA reads as TGTGCCAGCAGTACAATTCGTAACGGGGCCAACGTCCTGACTTTC. This sequence encodes CASSTIRNGANVLTF. The rearrangement uses TRBV27 and TRBJ2-6; unclear D gene. Trimming removed 5 bases from V and 4 bases from J, with 12 bases in between. There are 15 residues in the CDR3. Germline values: CDR1 MNHEY, CDR2 SMNVEV (reference sequence).

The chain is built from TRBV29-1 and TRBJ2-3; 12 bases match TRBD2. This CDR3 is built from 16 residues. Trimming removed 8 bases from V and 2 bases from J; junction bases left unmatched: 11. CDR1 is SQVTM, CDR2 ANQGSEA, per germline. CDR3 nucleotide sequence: TGCAGCACCCCCTCAACTAGCGGGGGGCTCACAGATACGCAGTATTTT. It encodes CSTPSTSGGLTDTQYF.

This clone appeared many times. CDR3 region: CASSQGFTTGVYGYTF. CDR3 coding DNA: TGCGCCAGCAGCCAAGGGTTCACAACCGGAGTCTATGGCTACACCTTC. The rearrangement uses TRBV4-1 and TRBJ1-2; D gene ambiguous. The CDR3 spans 16 residues. Germline loops: CDR1 MGHRA, CDR2 YSYEKL. The V and J ends lost 1 base and 4 bases respectively, with 16 bases between them.

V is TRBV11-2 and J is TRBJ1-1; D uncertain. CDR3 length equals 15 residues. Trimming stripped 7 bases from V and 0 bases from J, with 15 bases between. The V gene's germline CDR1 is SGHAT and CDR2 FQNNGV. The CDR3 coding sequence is TGTGCCAGCAAAACACCCCGGGGAATGAACACTGAAGCTTTCTTT. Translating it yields CASKTPRGMNTEAFF. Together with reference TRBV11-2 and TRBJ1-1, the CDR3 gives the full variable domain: EAGVAQSPRYKIIEKRQSVAFWCNPISGHATLYWYQQILGQGPKLLIQFQNNGVVDDSQLPKDRFSAERLKGVDSTLKIQPAKLEDSAVYLCASKTPRGMNTEAFFGQGTRLTVV.

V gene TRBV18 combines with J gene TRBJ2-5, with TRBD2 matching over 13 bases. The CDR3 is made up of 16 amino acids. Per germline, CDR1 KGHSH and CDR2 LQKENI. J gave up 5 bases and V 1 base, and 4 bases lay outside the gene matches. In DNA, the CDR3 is TGTGCCAGCTCACCACTGACTAGCGGGGGGACGGAGACCCAGTACTTC. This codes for CASSPLTSGGTETQYF.

The CDR3 region is CASSPRNRVRDSGYTF. The CDR3 nucleotides are TGTGCCAGCAGCCCCAGGAATCGAGTCCGGGACAGTGGCTACACCTTC. The chain recombines TRBV11-1 with TRBJ1-2; the match to TRBD1 covers 7 bases. In germline, CDR1 is SGHAT, CDR2 FQDESV (reference sequence). The CDR3 sequence is 16 residues long. Germline trimming cut 5 bases from V and 7 bases from J; bases unmatched to any gene: 16.

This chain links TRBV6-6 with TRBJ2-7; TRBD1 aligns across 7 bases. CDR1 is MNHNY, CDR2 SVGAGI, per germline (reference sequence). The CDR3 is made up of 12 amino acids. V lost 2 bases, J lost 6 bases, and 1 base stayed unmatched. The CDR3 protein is CASSYGDSEQYF. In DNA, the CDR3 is TGTGCCAGCAGTTACGGGGACAGCGAGCAGTACTTC.

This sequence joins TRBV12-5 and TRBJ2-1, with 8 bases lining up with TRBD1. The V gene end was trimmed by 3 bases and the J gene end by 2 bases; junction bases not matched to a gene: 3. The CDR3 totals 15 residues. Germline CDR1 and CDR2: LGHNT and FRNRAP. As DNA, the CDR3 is TGTGCTAGTGGTTTAGTACAGGGGGCCTACAATGAGCAGTTCTTC. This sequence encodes CASGLVQGAYNEQFF.

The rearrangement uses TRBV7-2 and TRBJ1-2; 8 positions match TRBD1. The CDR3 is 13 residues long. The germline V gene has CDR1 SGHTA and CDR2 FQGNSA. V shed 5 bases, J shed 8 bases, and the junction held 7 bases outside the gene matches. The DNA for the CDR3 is TGTGCCAGCAGCCCACCAGGGGGCAGGGGCTACACCTTC. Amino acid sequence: CASSPPGGRGYTF.

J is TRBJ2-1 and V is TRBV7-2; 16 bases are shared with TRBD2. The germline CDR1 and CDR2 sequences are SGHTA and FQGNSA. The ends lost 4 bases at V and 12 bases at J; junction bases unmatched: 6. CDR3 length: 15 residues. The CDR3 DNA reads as TGTGCCAGCAGCTCCGGGACTAGCGGGGGGGCGAGGCAGTTCTTC. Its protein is CASSSGTSGGARQFF.

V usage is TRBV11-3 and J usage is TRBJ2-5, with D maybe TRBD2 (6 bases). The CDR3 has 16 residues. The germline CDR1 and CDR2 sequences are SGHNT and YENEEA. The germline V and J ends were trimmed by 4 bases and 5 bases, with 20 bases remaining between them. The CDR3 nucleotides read TGTGCCAGCAGCTCCGGGGCACCCGGGAGTTTGGAGACCCAGTACTTC. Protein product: CASSSGAPGSLETQYF.

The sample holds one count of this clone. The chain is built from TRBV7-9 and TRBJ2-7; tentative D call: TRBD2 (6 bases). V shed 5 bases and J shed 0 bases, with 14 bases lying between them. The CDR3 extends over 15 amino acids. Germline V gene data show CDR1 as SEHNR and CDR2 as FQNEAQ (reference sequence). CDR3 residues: CASSLDGLSSYEQYF. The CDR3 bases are TGTGCCAGCAGCCTAGACGGACTATCCTCCTACGAGCAGTACTTC.

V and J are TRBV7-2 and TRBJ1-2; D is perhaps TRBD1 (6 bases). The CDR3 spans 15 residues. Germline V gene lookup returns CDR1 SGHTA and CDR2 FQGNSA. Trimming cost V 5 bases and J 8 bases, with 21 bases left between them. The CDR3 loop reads CASSSEKNRVWGYTF. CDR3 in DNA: TGTGCCAGCAGCAGCGAAAAAAACAGGGTTTGGGGCTACACCTTC.